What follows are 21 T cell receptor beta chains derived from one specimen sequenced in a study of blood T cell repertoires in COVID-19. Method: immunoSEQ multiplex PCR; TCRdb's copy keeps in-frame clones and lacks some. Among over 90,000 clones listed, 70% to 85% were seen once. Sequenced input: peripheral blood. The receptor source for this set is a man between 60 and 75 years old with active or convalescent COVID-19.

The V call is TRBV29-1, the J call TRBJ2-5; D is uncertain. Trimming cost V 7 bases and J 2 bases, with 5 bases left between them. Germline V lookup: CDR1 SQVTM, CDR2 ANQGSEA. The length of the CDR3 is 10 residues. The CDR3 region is CSALQETQYF. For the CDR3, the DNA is TGCAGCGCCCTACAAGAGACCCAGTACTTC. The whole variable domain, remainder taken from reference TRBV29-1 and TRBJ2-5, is SAVISQKPSRDICQRGTSLTIQCQVDSQVTMMFWYRQQPGQSLTLIATANQGSEATYESGFVIDKFPISRPNLTFSTLTVSNMSPEDSSIYLCSALQETQYFGPGTRLLVL.

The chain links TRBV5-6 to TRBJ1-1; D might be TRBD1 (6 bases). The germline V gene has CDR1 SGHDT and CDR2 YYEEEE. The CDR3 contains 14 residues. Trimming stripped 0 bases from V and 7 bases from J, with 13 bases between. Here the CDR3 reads CASSLDGGIFEAFF. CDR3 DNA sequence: TGTGCCAGCAGCTTGGATGGGGGCATATTTGAAGCTTTCTTT.

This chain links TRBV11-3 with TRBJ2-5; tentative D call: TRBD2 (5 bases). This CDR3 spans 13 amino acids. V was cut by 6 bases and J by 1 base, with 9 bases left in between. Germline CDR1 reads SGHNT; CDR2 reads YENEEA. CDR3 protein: CASRAAAQETQYF. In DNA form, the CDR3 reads TGTGCCAGCAGAGCGGCAGCCCAAGAGACCCAGTACTTC.

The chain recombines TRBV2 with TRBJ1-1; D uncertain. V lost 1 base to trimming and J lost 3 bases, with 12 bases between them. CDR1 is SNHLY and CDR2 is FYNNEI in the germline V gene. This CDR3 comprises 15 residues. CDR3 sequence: CASSEGGGRYTEAFF. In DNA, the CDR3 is TGTGCCAGCAGTGAAGGTGGAGGGAGATACACTGAAGCTTTCTTT.

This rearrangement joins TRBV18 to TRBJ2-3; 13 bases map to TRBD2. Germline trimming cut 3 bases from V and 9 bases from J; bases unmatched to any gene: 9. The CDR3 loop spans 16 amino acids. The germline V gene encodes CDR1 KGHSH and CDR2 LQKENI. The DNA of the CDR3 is TGTGCCAGCTCACCCCGCGGGACTAGCGGGAAACAGACGCAGTATTTT. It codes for CASSPRGTSGKQTQYF.

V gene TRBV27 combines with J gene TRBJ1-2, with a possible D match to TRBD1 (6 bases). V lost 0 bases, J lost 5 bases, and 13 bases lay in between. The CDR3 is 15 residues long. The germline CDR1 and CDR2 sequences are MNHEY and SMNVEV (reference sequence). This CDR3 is CASSLSATGSYGYTF. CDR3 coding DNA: TGTGCCAGCAGTTTATCCGCGACAGGATCTTATGGCTACACCTTC.

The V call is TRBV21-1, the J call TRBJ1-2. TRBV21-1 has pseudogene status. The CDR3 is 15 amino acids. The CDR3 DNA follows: TGTGCCAGCACCTTCATCCATCCCCTACGGTATGGCTACACCTTC. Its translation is CASTFIHPLRYGYTF.

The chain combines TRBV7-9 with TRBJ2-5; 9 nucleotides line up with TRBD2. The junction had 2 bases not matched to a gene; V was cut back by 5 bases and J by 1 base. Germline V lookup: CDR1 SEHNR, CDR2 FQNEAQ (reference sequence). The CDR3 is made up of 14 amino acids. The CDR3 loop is CASSILAGQETQYF. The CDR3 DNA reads TGTGCCAGCAGCATACTAGCGGGCCAAGAGACCCAGTACTTC.

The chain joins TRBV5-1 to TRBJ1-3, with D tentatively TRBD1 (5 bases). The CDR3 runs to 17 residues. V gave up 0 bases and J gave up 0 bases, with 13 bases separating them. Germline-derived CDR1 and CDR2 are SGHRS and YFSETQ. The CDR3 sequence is CASSLGGGDLSGNTIYF. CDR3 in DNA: TGCGCCAGCAGCTTGGGCGGAGGGGACCTCTCTGGAAACACCATATATTTT.

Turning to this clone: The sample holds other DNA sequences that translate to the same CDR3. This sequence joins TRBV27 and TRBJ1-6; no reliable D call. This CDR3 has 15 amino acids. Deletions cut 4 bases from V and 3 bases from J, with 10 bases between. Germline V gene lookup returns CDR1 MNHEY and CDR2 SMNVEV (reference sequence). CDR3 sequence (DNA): TGTGCCAGCAGTTCCGGACTGAGCTATAATTCACCCCTCCACTTT. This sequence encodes CASSSGLSYNSPLHF.

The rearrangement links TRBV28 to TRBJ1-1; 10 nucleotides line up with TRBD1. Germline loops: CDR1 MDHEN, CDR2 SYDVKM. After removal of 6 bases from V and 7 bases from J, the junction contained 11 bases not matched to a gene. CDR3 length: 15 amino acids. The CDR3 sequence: CASSLRRDRGSEAFF. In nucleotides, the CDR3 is TGTGCCAGCAGCCTCAGGCGGGACAGGGGCAGTGAAGCTTTCTTT.

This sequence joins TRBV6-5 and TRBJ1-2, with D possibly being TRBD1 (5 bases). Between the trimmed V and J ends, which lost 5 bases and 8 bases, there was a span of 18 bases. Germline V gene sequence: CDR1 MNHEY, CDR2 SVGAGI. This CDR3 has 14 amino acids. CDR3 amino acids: CASSMYGGARGYTF. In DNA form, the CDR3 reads TGTGCCAGCAGTATGTATGGAGGGGCCCGCGGCTACACCTTC.

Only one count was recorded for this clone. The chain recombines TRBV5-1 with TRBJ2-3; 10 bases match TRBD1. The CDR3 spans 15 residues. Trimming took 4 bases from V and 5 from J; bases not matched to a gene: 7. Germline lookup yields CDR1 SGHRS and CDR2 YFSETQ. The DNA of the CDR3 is TGCGCCAGCAGCCCAGGGACAGGGGTAGTAGATACGCAGTATTTT. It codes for CASSPGTGVVDTQYF.

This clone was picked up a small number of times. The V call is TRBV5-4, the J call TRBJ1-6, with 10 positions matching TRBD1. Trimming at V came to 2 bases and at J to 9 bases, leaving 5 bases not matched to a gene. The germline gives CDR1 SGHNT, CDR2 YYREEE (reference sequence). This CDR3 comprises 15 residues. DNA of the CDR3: TGTGCCAGCAGCTTTTCTGGGACAGGGGTTTCACCCCTCCACTTT. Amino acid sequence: CASSFSGTGVSPLHF.

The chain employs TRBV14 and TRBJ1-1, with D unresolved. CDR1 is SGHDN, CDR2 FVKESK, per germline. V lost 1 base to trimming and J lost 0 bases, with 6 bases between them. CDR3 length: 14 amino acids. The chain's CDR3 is CASSQGLVNTEAFF. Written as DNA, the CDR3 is TGTGCCAGCAGCCAAGGGCTGGTGAACACTGAAGCTTTCTTT.

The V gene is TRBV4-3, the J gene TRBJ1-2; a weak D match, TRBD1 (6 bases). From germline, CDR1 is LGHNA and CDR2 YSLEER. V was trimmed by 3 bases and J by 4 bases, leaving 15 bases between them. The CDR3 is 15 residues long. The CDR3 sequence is CASSQLEGGVYGYTF. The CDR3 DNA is TGCGCCAGCAGCCAGCTTGAGGGGGGGGTCTATGGCTACACCTTC.

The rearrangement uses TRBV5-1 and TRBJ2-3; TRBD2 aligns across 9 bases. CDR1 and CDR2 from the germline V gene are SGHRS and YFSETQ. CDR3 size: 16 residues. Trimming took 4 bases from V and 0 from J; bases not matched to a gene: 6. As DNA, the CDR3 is TGCGCCAGCAGCATCCGGGCGGGAGGGAGCACAGATACGCAGTATTTT. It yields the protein CASSIRAGGSTDTQYF.

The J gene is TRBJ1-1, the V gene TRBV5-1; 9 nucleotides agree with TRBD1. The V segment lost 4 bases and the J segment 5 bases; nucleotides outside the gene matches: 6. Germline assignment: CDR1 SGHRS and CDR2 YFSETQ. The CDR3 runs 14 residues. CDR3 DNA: TGCGCCAGCAGCCCGGGACAGGGAAGGACTGAAGCTTTCTTT. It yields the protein CASSPGQGRTEAFF.

The CDR3 is CASSYPQVRAGYTF. DNA of the CDR3: TGTGCCAGCAGTTACCCGCAGGTCAGGGCTGGCTACACCTTC. J is TRBJ1-2 and V is TRBV6-2 or TRBV6-3, with D perhaps TRBD1 (5 bases). Per germline, CDR1 MNHEY and CDR2 SVGEGT. Trimming removed 2 bases from V and 7 bases from J, with 14 bases in between. This CDR3 comprises 14 residues.

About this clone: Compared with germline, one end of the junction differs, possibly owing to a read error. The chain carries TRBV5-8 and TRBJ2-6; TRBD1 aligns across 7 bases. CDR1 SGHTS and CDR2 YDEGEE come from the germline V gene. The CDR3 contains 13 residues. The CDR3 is CASSLDRANVLTF. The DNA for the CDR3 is TGTGCCAGCAGCCTTGACAGGGCTAACGTCCTGACTTTC.

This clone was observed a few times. Here the CDR3 DNA reads TGTGCCAGCAGTTCCCTCTTTCAGGGGACCCAGCCCCAGCATTTT. Amino acids: CASSSLFQGTQPQHF. V is TRBV6-2 or TRBV6-3 and J is TRBJ1-5; maybe TRBD1 (6 bases). Per the germline V gene, CDR1 is MNHEY and CDR2 is SVGEGT. This CDR3 region has 15 residues. Deletions cut 4 bases from V and 7 bases from J, with 17 bases between.